The next 22 T cell receptor beta chains were all read from a single sample in a study of CD4 T cells in relation to SARS-CoV-2 and coronaviruses. Libraries were prepared by immunoSEQ multiplex PCR; TCRdb keeps only in-frame clonotypes and omits some of them. The sample consists of about 26,000 clones, just under 75% of them appearing once. These TCRs are of unknown antigen specificity. The unexposed donors gave CD4+ T cells in about 2011-2018, prior to COVID-19. CD4+ T cells were isolated from the cells after less than 13 days of culture. Material for sequencing was CD4+ T cells from PBMCs, cultured in vitro. Receptors originate from a human donor in good health.

The rearrangement links TRBV3-1 (or the pseudogene TRBV3-2) to TRBJ2-7; D is possibly TRBD1 or TRBD2 (5 bases each). The length of the CDR3 is 20 residues. The germline V gene encodes CDR1 LGHDT and CDR2 YNNKEL (reference sequence). Trimming shortened V by 1 base and J by 1 base, and 26 bases separated the two germline ends. The CDR3 region is CASSQAYTGTVRVKSYEQYF. CDR3 nucleotides: TGTGCCAGCAGCCAAGCTTATACCGGGACCGTCCGCGTTAAATCCTACGAGCAGTACTTC.

The J gene is TRBJ2-1, the V gene TRBV3-1 (or the pseudogene TRBV3-2); D possibly corresponds to TRBD2 (5 bases). CDR1 and CDR2 from the germline V gene are LGHDT and YNNKEL (reference sequence). The CDR3 loop spans 13 amino acids. Between the trimmed V and J ends, which lost 1 base and 14 bases, there was a span of 15 bases. CDR3 in DNA: TGTGCCAGCAGCCAAGGAGGGCTAGCCGTAGAGTTCTTC. Its protein product is CASSQGGLAVEFF.

The table lists this clone with a count of one. The chain joins TRBV5-1 to TRBJ1-2; the D gene is possibly TRBD1 (5 bases). This CDR3 region has 17 residues. V lost 4 bases to trimming and J lost 3 bases, with 22 bases between them. The germline gives CDR1 SGHRS, CDR2 YFSETQ. CDR3 residues: CASSDVQAGVDHYGYTF. The CDR3 DNA reads TGCGCCAGCAGCGATGTACAGGCCGGGGTAGATCACTATGGCTACACCTTC. The variable domain in full, with the rest retrieved from reference TRBV5-1 and TRBJ1-2, is KAGVTQTPRYLIKTRGQQVTLSCSPISGHRSVSWYQQTPGQGLQFLFEYFSETQRNKGNFPGRFSGRQFSNSRSEMNVSTLELGDSALYLCASSDVQAGVDHYGYTFGSGTRLTVV.

This chain joins TRBV6-5 and TRBJ1-2; 9 positions match TRBD1. This CDR3 comprises 13 residues. Germline V gene data show CDR1 as MNHEY and CDR2 as SVGAGI. V lost 6 bases to trimming and J lost 6 bases; unmatched junction nucleotides: 5. CDR3 loop: CASSTGGKDGYTF. The CDR3 bases are TGTGCCAGCAGCACAGGGGGCAAAGATGGCTACACCTTC.

The chain is built from TRBV10-2 and TRBJ2-7, with a tentative D call TRBD2 (5 bases). The CDR3 extends over 14 amino acids. The V end was cut by 6 bases, the J end by 2 bases, with 14 bases between. Germline assignment: CDR1 WSHSY and CDR2 SAAADI. This chain's CDR3 is CASSDTSGTYEQYF. CDR3 sequence (DNA): TGCGCCAGCAGCGACACTAGTGGGACCTACGAGCAGTACTTC.

This clone was recorded a few times. The chain uses TRBV2 and TRBJ2-1, with 9 bases matching TRBD2. CDR3 size: 13 residues. Germline CDR1 and CDR2: SNHLY and FYNNEI. Germline trimming cut 5 bases from V and 10 bases from J; bases unmatched to any gene: 6. DNA of the CDR3: TGTGCCAGCAGTTGGGCTAGCGGGGACGAGCAGTTCTTC. It codes for CASSWASGDEQFF.

This clone was found once. The chain carries TRBV5-6 and TRBJ2-1; D might be TRBD2 (6 bases). This CDR3 has 17 amino acids. CDR1 is SGHDT and CDR2 is YYEEEE in the germline V gene. Deletions cut 4 bases from V and 7 bases from J, with 24 bases between. CDR3 sequence reads: CASSPLHLAAGGNEQFF. As DNA, the CDR3 is TGTGCCAGCAGCCCACTACATTTAGCGGCCGGAGGGAATGAGCAGTTCTTC.

The chain links TRBV19 to TRBJ1-1, with 8 bases that match TRBD1. This CDR3 spans 14 amino acids. V trimming: 3 bases; J trimming: 6 bases; junction bases outside the gene matches: 6. The V gene's germline CDR1 is LNHDA and CDR2 SQIVND (reference sequence). CDR3 residues: CASSIAPQGAEAFF. Here the CDR3 DNA reads TGTGCCAGTAGTATCGCCCCACAGGGGGCTGAAGCTTTCTTT.

The chain carries TRBV14 and TRBJ1-2; D remains ambiguous. The CDR3 is 13 residues long. V shed 1 base and J shed 9 bases, with 12 bases lying between them. Germline assignment: CDR1 SGHDN and CDR2 FVKESK. CDR3: CASSQVEALSYTF. In DNA form, the CDR3 reads TGTGCCAGCAGCCAAGTTGAGGCCTTAAGCTACACCTTC.

This clone has just one count. J is TRBJ1-1 and V is TRBV3-1 (or the pseudogene TRBV3-2); D remains ambiguous. Per the germline V gene, CDR1 is LGHDT and CDR2 is YNNKEL (reference sequence). The CDR3 spans 14 residues. The V gene lost 7 bases and the J gene lost 7 bases, with 19 bases spanning the gap. The chain's CDR3 is CASTRREGFGEAFF. DNA of the CDR3: TGTGCCAGCACCCGCCGTGAGGGTTTTGGTGAAGCTTTCTTT.

This clone turned up a few times. V and J are TRBV19 and TRBJ1-5; D gene ambiguous. The ends were cut back, 3 bases at V and 4 bases at J, with 10 bases in the middle. The CDR3 has 14 amino acids. CDR1 and CDR2 from the germline V gene are LNHDA and SQIVND (reference sequence). CDR3 DNA: TGTGCCAGTAGTATGGGTAGGGCGAATCAGCCCCAGCATTTT. Translating it yields CASSMGRANQPQHF.

The chain couples TRBV29-1 to TRBJ2-5, with D perhaps TRBD2 (6 bases). The V end was cut by 4 bases, the J end by 3 bases, with 9 bases between. The CDR3 covers 12 residues. Per germline, CDR1 SQVTM and CDR2 ANQGSEA. For the CDR3, the DNA is TGCAGCGTTGGTCTAGCGAAAGAGACCCAGTACTTC. Protein: CSVGLAKETQYF.

For the CDR3, the DNA is TGTGCCATCAAGCCGGCCAGGGGGGAGTCTGGCTACACCTTC. This sequence encodes CAIKPARGESGYTF. This chain links TRBV10-3 with TRBJ1-2, with TRBD1 matching 7 bases. This CDR3 comprises 14 residues. Germline CDR1 is ENHRY and CDR2 is SYGVKD. V trimming: 7 bases; J trimming: 7 bases; junction bases outside the gene matches: 12.

The V call is TRBV19, the J call TRBJ2-6; a possible D gene is TRBD1 (6 bases). Per germline, CDR1 LNHDA and CDR2 SQIVND (reference sequence). V lost 5 bases and J 2 bases, leaving 13 bases between the germline ends. This CDR3 has 16 amino acids. The CDR3 sequence is CASSVLQGAGANVLTF. In DNA form, the CDR3 reads TGTGCCAGTAGTGTATTACAGGGAGCTGGGGCCAACGTCCTGACTTTC. The whole variable domain, remainder taken from reference TRBV19 and TRBJ2-6, is DGGITQSPKYLFRKEGQNVTLSCEQNLNHDAMYWYRQDPGQGLRLIYYSQIVNDFQKGDIAEGYSVSREKKESFPLTVTSAQKNPTAFYLCASSVLQGAGANVLTFGAGSRLTVL.

This rearrangement joins TRBV7-2 to TRBJ2-3, with 8 bases aligning to TRBD2. V was clipped by 4 bases and J by 6 bases; unmatched bases: 12. This CDR3 has 16 residues. Germline loops: CDR1 SGHTA, CDR2 FQGNSA. In DNA form, the CDR3 reads TGTGCCAGCAGCTGGAGCGGGGGCGACAGCGTGGATACGCAGTATTTT. Amino acid sequence: CASSWSGGDSVDTQYF.

This sequence joins TRBV9 and TRBJ2-1; D might be TRBD2 (6 bases). Germline V lookup: CDR1 SGDLS, CDR2 YYNGEE. This CDR3 spans 15 amino acids. The V and J ends lost 4 bases and 10 bases respectively, with 21 bases between them. The CDR3 loop is CASSSTAGTTSEQFF. CDR3 coding DNA: TGTGCCAGCAGCTCCACCGCGGGAACTACATCCGAGCAGTTCTTC.

This clone was counted between two and nine times. The genes are TRBV10-2 and TRBJ1-5; a weak D match, TRBD1 (5 bases). The V and J ends lost 7 bases and 0 bases respectively, with 13 bases between them. The length of the CDR3 is 15 residues. Germline-derived CDR1 and CDR2 are WSHSY and SAAADI. In nucleotides, the CDR3 is TGCGCCAGCATGCGTCGGGACGGTAGCAATCAGCCCCAGCATTTT. It encodes CASMRRDGSNQPQHF.

The chain employs TRBV9 and TRBJ2-2; D remains unclear. With 0 bases removed from V and 4 bases from J, the gap between germline ends came to 4 bases. There are 13 residues in the CDR3. CDR1 SGDLS and CDR2 YYNGEE come from the germline V gene. The CDR3: CASSVVSTGELFF. CDR3 DNA sequence: TGTGCCAGCAGCGTAGTGAGCACCGGGGAGCTGTTTTTT.

The chain links TRBV18 to TRBJ2-7, with D possibly matching TRBD1 (5 bases). V was pared by 3 bases and J by 6 bases, with 12 bases between. CDR1 is KGHSH and CDR2 is LQKENI in the germline V gene. CDR3 size: 13 residues. CDR3 bases: TGTGCCAGCTCACCCACAGGATCGGGCGAGCAGTACTTC. Its translation is CASSPTGSGEQYF.

The gene calls are TRBV11-3 and TRBJ2-2; TRBD1 agrees at 9 bases. This CDR3 spans 17 amino acids. J gave up 5 bases and V 5 bases, and 12 bases lay outside the gene matches. The germline V gene encodes CDR1 SGHNT and CDR2 YENEEA. DNA for the CDR3: TGTGCCAGCAGCCCGGGTGAGGGACAGGGATCTACCGGGGAGCTGTTTTTT. Its translation: CASSPGEGQGSTGELFF.

The gene calls are TRBV4-3 and TRBJ1-2; 7 bases are a match to TRBD1. This CDR3 contains 15 residues. V was clipped by 0 bases and J by 1 base; unmatched bases: 2. Germline-derived CDR1 and CDR2 are LGHNA and YSLEER. The CDR3 region is CASSQDGDSNYGYTF. The CDR3 coding sequence is TGCGCCAGCAGCCAAGATGGGGACAGTAACTATGGCTACACCTTC.

The chain has TRBV7-2 and TRBJ1-1, with D hard to call. V was clipped by 0 bases and J by 2 bases, with 10 bases between them. This CDR3 has 15 residues. Germline V CDR1 and CDR2: SGHTA, FQGNSA. The CDR3 region is CASSLARTVNTEAFF. The CDR3 DNA reads TGTGCCAGCAGCTTAGCGCGAACAGTCAACACTGAAGCTTTCTTT. Drawing the rest from reference TRBV7-2 and TRBJ1-1, the complete variable domain is GAGVSQSPSNKVTEKGKDVELRCDPISGHTALYWYRQSLGQGLEFLIYFQGNSAPDKSGLPSDRFSAERTGGSVSTLTIQRTQQEDSAVYLCASSLARTVNTEAFFGQGTRLTVV.